This T cell receptor (beta chain) originates from a study of OX40 agonist ivuxolimab in advanced cancers. At the level of the study: Ivuxolimab was delivered to patients intravenously every 2 weeks at doses spanning 0.01 to 10 mg/kg. The mean age was about 57 years, ranging from about 23 to 85, with roughly four fifths of participants male. Prior anti-PD-1, anti-PD-L1 or anti-CTLA-4 therapy did not bar entry, and approximately 40% had some. Findings and caveats of the study: Dosing at 0.1 to 3.0 mg/kg was accompanied by clonal expansion of CD4+ and CD8+ blood T cells by week 6.

The J segment lost 4 bases and the V segment lost 4 bases, leaving 7 bases of the junction unmatched. Germline V gene lookup returns CDR1 SGDLS and CDR2 YYNGEE. The CDR3 is 15 residues long. Produced via immunoSEQ multiplex PCR; TCRdb's table is partial and in-frame only. The sample yields about 73,000 clones, roughly 80% seen once. In the case of this clone: Its target is unknown.

The sequencing used CD4+ or CD8+ T cells sorted from blood, collected in a trial of the OX40 agonist ivuxolimab. The chain couples TRBV9 to TRBJ2-2; 7 nucleotides match TRBD2. The source of this sequence is an adult with an advanced solid tumor such as melanoma, head and neck, liver or kidney cancer. In DNA form, the CDR3 reads TGTGCCAGCAGCCTGGAAGGGAGGGGCACCGGGGAGCTGTTTTTT. It codes for CASSLEGRGTGELFF.